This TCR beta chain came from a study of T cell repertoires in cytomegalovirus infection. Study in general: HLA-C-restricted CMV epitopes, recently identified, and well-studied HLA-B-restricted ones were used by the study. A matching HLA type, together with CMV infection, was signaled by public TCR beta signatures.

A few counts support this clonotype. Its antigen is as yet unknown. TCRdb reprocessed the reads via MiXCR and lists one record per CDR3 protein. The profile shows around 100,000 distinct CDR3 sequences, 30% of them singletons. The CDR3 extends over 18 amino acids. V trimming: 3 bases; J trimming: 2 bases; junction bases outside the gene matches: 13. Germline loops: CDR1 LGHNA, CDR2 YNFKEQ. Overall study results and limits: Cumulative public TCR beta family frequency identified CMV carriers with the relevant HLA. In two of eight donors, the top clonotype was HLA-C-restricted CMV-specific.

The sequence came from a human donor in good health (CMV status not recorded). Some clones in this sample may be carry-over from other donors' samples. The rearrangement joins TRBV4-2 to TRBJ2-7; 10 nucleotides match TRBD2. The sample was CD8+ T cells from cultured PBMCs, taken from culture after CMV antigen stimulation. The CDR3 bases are TGTGCCAGCAGCCAGAATACATTAGGACTAGCGGTTACCTACGAGCAGTACTTC. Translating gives CASSQNTLGLAVTYEQYF.